This TCR beta chain is drawn from a study of T-cell memory formation after mild COVID-19. The study, taken as a whole, reports: For contracting clones, CD4+ ones sat mainly in CM and EM, CD8+ in EMRA.

TCRdb called the 5' RACE reads again in MiXCR, with one record for every CDR3 protein. In the table there are under 250,000 distinct CDR3 sequences, 15% to 19% of which are singletons. The germline V gene has CDR1 WSHSY and CDR2 SAAADI. This CDR3 has 14 amino acids. The V and J ends lost 3 bases and 2 bases respectively, with 8 bases between them. This clonotype was observed a handful of times. Antigen specificity is unknown. The sample comprised PBMCs or a T cell subset sorted from them (not recorded which). The sequence was obtained from an adult woman who had mild COVID-19 (a few samples of this study predate the infection). Cell type and time point are not known. The chain recombines TRBV10-2 with TRBJ1-5; D is unresolved. CDR3 bases: TGCGCCAGCAGTGATAATTGGGGCAATCAGCCCCAGCATTTT. This sequence encodes CASSDNWGNQPQHF.